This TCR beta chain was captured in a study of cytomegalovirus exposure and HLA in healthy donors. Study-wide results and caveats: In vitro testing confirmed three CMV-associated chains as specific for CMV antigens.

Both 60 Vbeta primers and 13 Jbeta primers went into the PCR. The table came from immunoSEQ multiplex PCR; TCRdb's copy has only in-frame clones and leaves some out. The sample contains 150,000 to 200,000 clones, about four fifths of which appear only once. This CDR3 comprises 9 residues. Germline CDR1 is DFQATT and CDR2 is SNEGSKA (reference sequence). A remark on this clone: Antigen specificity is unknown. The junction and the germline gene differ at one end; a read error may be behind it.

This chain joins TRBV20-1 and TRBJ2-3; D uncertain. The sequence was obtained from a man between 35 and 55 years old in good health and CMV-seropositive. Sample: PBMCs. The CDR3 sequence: CSARDKIIF. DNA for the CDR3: TGCAGCGCTAGAGATAAAATTATTTTT.